The present T cell receptor beta chain was sequenced within a study of shared clonotypes between healthy human individuals (dated by TCRdb to the early 2020s). For context, the study as a whole: Three men and two women, aged 18 to 49 years, made up the cohort. For each donor, CD4 naive and CD4 memory were each run on three plates, CD8 naive on two plates, and CD8 memory on one plate. The study deeply sequenced blood TCR repertoires of about 5 healthy adults to estimate repertoire size and the extent of clonotype sharing between individuals. Libraries were prepared and TCR repertoires were sequenced by different laboratories using diverse techniques, in order to increase sequencing depth and limit assay-specific biases. Per donor, leukapheresis produced somewhere between about 0.94 and 9.5 billion PBMCs. Paper-wide results and their limitations: The small number of donors limited the genetic and exposure-history diversity represented. Approximately 5% of naive CD4, 3.5% of naive CD8, 2% to 2.5% of memory CD4, and about 0.4% of memory CD8 clonotypes were shared across several donors. Pairwise subsampling led to the expectation that sequencing depth would affect the degree of clonotype sharing among donors. Even with the large sequencing depth, rarefaction of the sorted-subset datasets indicated that sequencing was incomplete. Sampling was limited to blood, and TCR repertoires in tissue likely differ from TCR repertoires in blood. Larger estimated clonotype richness was generally found for naive subsets than for memory subsets. Higher generation probabilities were observed for clonotypes shared by all four sorted-subset donors than for non-shared clonotypes.

On this clone itself: Its antigen has not been determined. Per-base quality was not reported, and no clone a single base away is much larger than it.

TCR CDR3 regions were amplified from genomic DNA by multiplex PCR using the deep immunoSEQ assay. For each cell subset, the extracted genomic DNA was distributed evenly across all wells of several immunoSEQ 96-well plates, and each plate served as one replicate. Each replicate PCR for sorted subsets received about 200 ng genomic DNA, equal to 28,000 or so T cell genomes. Purified libraries were quantified with a Qubit 3.0 fluorometer, sized on a Bioanalyzer 2100, and re-quantified with the KAPA Library Quantification kit. Each immunoSEQ 96-well plate was sequenced on its own single-read 150-cycle Illumina NextSeq 550 flow cell. In the source study's methods: Because the immunoSEQ output held only junctional sequences and lacked quality scores, the filtering could not match the filtering applied to full-length reads. To assign V/J genes and CDR3, sequences were annotated using PyIR, a Python wrapper for IgBLAST v1.9, with IMGT germline references. Reads were removed for weak V/J assignments (E-value above 1e-6), missing CDR3, stop codons, out-of-frame junctions, or ambiguous translated residues. V3J clonotypes were defined as sequences sharing an identical inferred V gene, J gene, and CDR3 amino acid sequence. Percentage overlap between repertoires was calculated by dividing the number of shared unique clonotypes by the size of the smaller repertoire. Repertoire richness was assessed with RTK rarefaction, the Chao1 estimator, and Recon v2.1 estimates of unobserved clonotypes. For all TCRbeta clonotypes obtained by the gDNA method from a few donors, generation probabilities were computed with OLGA. This immuneACCESS table, as held by TCRdb, lists in-frame sequences with V and J called but not all clones. Of the missing ones, under half trace to an unresolved V gene in checked studies; the others have no known cause. V, J and clone size derive from that table, while D and trimming were established from the DNA sequence. This sample holds approximately 740,000 clones; 92% were observed only once. The ten biggest clones cover approximately 25% of the sample.

CD8 naive samples consisted of CD45RO-negative cells that were positively selected for CCR7, yielding a CD45RA+CCR7+ population without TemRA cells. The donors were healthy, HIV-negative adults with no recently reported acute infections or vaccinations. All donors were Caucasian adults living in Nashville, Tennessee, USA. After blood collection by leukapheresis, PBMCs were isolated using Ficoll-Histopaque density gradient centrifugation and then cryopreserved in the vapor phase of liquid nitrogen. Purity and quantity of every magnetically sorted T cell population were checked by analytical flow cytometry. Each sorted fraction had its genomic DNA isolated and then quantified by UV absorbance on a Nanodrop 2000c. Taken from the germline V gene, the CDR1 and CDR2 loops are MDHEN and SYDVKM. From the cysteine through the phenylalanine, the CDR3 covers 14 amino acids. Only CDR3 DNA is held: 42 bases, read in frame from base 1. Trimming removed 4 bases from V and 12 bases from J, leaving 19 bases between the germline ends.

This TCR was sampled from a man aged 30 to 45 in good health. The chain is assembled from TRBV28 and TRBJ2-1, and possibly TRBD1, on 6 matching bases. Sequencing used naive CD8+ T cells sorted from blood. Sample cell subset or site, as interpreted from the label and publication: CD45RA+CCR7+. The DNA sequence reads TGTGCCAGCAGTTCCCGGACAGTTTCGGATGTGCAGTTCTTC. Translated, this is CASSSRTVSDVQFF.